The present entry profiles one TCR beta chain with its context. Its antigen is as yet unknown. These data belong to a study of shared clonotypes between healthy human individuals. About the study: Each donor's CD8 memory used one plate, CD8 naive two, each CD4 subset three. Study results and caveats: Estimated clonotype richness was generally higher in naive than memory subsets. Naive CD4 clonotypes overlapped across a handful of donors at approximately 5.3%.

Positively selected for CCR7, the CD45RO-negative cells used as naive CD8 cells excluded terminally differentiated effector memory CD45RA+ cells. Caucasian adults residing in Nashville, Tennessee made up all the donors. Using immunoSEQ multiplex PCR, the repertoire was profiled, and TCRdb retains in-frame clones only, with some absent. The data show around 640,000 clones, about 96% seen once. V dropped 3 bases and J dropped 2 bases, with 8 bases sitting between them. CDR3 length: 14 amino acids. Germline V gives CDR1 MNHEY, CDR2 SMNVEV (reference sequence). The sample taken for sequencing was naive CD8+ T cells sorted from blood. This receptor was taken from a woman in her thirties in good health. The chain joins TRBV27 to TRBJ1-5; D uncertain. The CDR3 DNA is TGTGCCAGCAGTTTGCCGGGAGGCAATCAGCCCCAGCATTTT. This codes for CASSLPGGNQPQHF.